This entry concerns a single TCR beta chain. The antigen remains unidentified. Each CDR3 protein is one row after TCRdb ran MiXCR on the reads. The repertoire holds 700,000 to 900,000 distinct CDR3 sequences, with around 29% as singletons. This sample is part of a study of T cell repertoires in cytomegalovirus infection. Study in general: Alongside well-studied HLA-B-restricted CMV epitopes, recently identified HLA-C-restricted CMV epitopes were also used. Evidence of both CMV infection and a matching HLA type came from public TCR beta signatures. Whole-study results and caveats: CMV carriers having the relevant HLA were flagged by cumulative public TCR beta family frequency.

This CDR3 comprises 19 residues. CDR1 and CDR2 from the germline V gene are WSHSY and SAAADI. V was clipped by 6 bases and J by 0 bases, with 23 bases between them. The chain links TRBV10-2 to TRBJ2-2; unclear D gene. The specimen was cultured CD8+ T cells from PBMCs, collected from culture after CMV antigen stimulation. The TCR sequence derives from a human donor in good health (CMV status not recorded). Some clones in this sample may be carry-over from other donors' samples. CDR3 protein: CASSPAGWPTVANTGELFF. For the CDR3, the DNA is TGCGCCAGCAGCCCCGCCGGGTGGCCCACCGTCGCGAACACCGGGGAGCTGTTTTTT.